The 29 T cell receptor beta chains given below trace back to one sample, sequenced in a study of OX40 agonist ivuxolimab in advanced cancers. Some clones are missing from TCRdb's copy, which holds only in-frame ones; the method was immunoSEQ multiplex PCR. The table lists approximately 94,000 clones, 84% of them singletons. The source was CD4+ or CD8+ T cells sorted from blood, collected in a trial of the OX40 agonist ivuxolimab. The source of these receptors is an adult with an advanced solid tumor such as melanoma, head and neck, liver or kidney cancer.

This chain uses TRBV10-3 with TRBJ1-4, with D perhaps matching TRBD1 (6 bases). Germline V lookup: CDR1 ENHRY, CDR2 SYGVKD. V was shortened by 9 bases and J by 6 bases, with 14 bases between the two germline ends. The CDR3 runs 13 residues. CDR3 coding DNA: TGTGCCATACGGACGGGGGCCGATGAAAAACTGTTTTTT. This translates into CAIRTGADEKLFF.

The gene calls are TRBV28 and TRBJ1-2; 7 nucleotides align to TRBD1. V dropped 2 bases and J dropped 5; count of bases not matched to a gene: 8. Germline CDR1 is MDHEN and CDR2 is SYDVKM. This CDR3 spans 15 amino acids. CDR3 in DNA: TGTGCCAGCAGTTTAATAACAGGGGAGGGTTATGGCTACACCTTC. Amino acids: CASSLITGEGYGYTF.

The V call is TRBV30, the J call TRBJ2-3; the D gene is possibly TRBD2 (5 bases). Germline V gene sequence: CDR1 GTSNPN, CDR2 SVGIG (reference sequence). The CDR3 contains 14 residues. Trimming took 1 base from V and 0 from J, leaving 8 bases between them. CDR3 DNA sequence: TGTGCCTGGAGTGCGGGGTTTAGCACAGATACGCAGTATTTT. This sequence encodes CAWSAGFSTDTQYF.

CDR3 amino acids: CASSPGTGIYEQYF. The CDR3 DNA follows: TGTGCCAGCTCACCTGGGACAGGGATCTACGAGCAGTACTTC. The chain employs TRBV18 and TRBJ2-7; 9 nucleotides line up with TRBD1. CDR1 is KGHSH, CDR2 LQKENI, per germline. CDR3 length equals 14 residues. The J segment lost 3 bases and the V segment lost 3 bases, leaving 3 bases of the junction unmatched.

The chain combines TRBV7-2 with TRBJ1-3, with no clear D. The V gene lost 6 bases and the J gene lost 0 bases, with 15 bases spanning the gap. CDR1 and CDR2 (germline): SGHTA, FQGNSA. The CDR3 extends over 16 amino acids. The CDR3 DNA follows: TGTGCCAGCAGATCAGGTGGCGCAGGCTCTGGAAACACCATATATTTT. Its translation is CASRSGGAGSGNTIYF.

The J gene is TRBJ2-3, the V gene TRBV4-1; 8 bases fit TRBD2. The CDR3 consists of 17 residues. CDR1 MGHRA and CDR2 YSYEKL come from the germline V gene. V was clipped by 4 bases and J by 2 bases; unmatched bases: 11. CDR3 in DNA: TGCGCCAGCAGCCGGACTTATAGCGGGGTGCTCACAGATACGCAGTATTTT. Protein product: CASSRTYSGVLTDTQYF.

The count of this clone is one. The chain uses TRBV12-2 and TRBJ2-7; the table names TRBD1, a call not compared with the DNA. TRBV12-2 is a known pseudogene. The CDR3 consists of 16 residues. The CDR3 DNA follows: TGTGCAAGTCGCGAATCCGACAGGGCAAACATCTACGAGCAGTACGTC. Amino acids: CASRESDRANIYEQYV.

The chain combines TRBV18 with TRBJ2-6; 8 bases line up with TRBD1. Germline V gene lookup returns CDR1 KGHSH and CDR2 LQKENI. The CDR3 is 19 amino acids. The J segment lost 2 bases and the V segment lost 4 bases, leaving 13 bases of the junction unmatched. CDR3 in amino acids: CASSLSSGTGVAGANVLTF. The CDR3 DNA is TGTGCCAGCTCACTGTCTTCCGGGACAGGCGTCGCTGGGGCCAACGTCCTGACTTTC.

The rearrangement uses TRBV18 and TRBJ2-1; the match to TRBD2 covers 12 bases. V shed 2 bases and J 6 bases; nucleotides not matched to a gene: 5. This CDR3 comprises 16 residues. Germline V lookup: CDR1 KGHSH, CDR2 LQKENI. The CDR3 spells CASSPSGTSGPNEQFF. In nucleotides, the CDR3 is TGTGCCAGCTCACCATCCGGGACTAGCGGGCCCAATGAGCAGTTCTTC.

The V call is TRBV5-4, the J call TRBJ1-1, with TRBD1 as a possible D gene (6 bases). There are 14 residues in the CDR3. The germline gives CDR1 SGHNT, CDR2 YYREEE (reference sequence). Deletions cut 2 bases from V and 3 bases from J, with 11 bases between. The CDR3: CASSLEGVYTEAFF. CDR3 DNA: TGTGCCAGCAGCTTAGAGGGGGTTTACACTGAAGCTTTCTTT. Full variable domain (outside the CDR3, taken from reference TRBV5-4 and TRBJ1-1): ETGVTQSPTHLIKTRGQQVTLRCSSQSGHNTVSWYQQALGQGPQFIFQYYREEENGRGNFPPRFSGLQFPNYSSELNVNALELDDSALYLCASSLEGVYTEAFFGQGTRLTVV.

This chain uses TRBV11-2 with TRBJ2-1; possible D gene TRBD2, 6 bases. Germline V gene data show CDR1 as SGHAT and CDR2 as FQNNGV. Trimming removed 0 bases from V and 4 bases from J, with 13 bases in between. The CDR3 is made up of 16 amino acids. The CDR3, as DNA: TGTGCCAGCAGCTTAGAGGGGCGGGACGGATACAATGAGCAGTTCTTC. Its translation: CASSLEGRDGYNEQFF. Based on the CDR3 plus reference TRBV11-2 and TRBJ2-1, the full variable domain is EAGVAQSPRYKIIEKRQSVAFWCNPISGHATLYWYQQILGQGPKLLIQFQNNGVVDDSQLPKDRFSAERLKGVDSTLKIQPAKLEDSAVYLCASSLEGRDGYNEQFFGPGTRLTVL.

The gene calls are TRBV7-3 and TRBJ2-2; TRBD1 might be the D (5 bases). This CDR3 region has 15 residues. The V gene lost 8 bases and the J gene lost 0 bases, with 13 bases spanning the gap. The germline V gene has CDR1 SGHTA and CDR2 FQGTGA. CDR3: CASGRLTANTGELFF. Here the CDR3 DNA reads TGTGCCAGCGGTCGACTGACAGCGAACACCGGGGAGCTGTTTTTT.

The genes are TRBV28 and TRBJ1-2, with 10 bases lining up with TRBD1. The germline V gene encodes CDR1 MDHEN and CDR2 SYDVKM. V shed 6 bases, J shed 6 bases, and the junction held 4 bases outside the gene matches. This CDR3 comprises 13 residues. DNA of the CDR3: TGTGCCAGCAGCCCCGGGACAGGGGATGGCTACACCTTC. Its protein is CASSPGTGDGYTF.

CDR3 DNA: TGTGCCAGCAGCCCCCTAGCGGGAATCTACGAGCAGTACTTC. Translation: CASSPLAGIYEQYF. This chain links TRBV27 with TRBJ2-7; 9 nucleotides align to TRBD2. Germline CDR1 MNHEY, CDR2 SMNVEV (reference sequence). Trimming removed 6 bases from V and 3 bases from J; junction bases left unmatched: 6. The CDR3 has 14 residues.

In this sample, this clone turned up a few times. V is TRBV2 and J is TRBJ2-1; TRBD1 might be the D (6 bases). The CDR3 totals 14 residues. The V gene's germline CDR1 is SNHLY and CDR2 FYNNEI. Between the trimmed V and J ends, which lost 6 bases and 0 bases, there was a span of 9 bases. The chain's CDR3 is CASRKDSSYNEQFF. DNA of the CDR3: TGTGCCAGCAGGAAGGACAGCTCCTACAATGAGCAGTTCTTC.

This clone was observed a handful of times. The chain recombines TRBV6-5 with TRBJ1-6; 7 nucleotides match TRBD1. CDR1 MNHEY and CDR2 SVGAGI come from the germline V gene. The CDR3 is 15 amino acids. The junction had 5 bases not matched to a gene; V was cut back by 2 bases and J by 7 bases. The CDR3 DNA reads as TGTGCCAGCAGTTACGGCGACAGGGAAAATTCACCCCTCCACTTT. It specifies CASSYGDRENSPLHF.

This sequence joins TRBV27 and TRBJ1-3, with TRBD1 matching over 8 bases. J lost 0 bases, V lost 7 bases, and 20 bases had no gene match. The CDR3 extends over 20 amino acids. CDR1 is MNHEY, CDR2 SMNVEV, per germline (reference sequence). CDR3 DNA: TGTGCCAGCATCCACTCCGGGACAGGCCTTTCTCCCACCTCTGGAAACACCATATATTTT. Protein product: CASIHSGTGLSPTSGNTIYF.

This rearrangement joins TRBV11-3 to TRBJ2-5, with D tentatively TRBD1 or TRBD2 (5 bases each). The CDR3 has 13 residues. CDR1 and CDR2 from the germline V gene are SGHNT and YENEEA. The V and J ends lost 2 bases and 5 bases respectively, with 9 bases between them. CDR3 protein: CASSLQGVETQYF. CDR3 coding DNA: TGTGCCAGCAGCTTACAGGGAGTCGAGACCCAGTACTTC.

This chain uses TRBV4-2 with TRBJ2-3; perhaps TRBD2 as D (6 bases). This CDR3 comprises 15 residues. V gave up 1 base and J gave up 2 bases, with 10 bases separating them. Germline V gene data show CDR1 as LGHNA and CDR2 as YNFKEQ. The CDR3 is CASSQGDSSTDTQYF. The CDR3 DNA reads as TGTGCCAGCAGCCAAGGGGACTCATCCACAGATACGCAGTATTTT.

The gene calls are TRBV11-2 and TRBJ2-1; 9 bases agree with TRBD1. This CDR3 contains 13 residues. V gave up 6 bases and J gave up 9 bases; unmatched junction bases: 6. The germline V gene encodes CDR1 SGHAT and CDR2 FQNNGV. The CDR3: CASSSTGGTEQFF. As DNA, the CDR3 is TGTGCCAGCAGTTCAACAGGGGGCACTGAGCAGTTCTTC.

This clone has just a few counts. The CDR3 protein is CASSSLGTGNEKLFF. In DNA form, the CDR3 reads TGTGCCAGCAGTTCCCTAGGGACGGGGAATGAAAAACTGTTTTTT. The rearrangement uses TRBV28 and TRBJ1-4; tentative D call: TRBD1 (5 bases). Per the germline V gene, CDR1 is MDHEN and CDR2 is SYDVKM. CDR3 length: 15 amino acids. Trimming cost V 4 bases and J 5 bases, with 14 bases left between them.

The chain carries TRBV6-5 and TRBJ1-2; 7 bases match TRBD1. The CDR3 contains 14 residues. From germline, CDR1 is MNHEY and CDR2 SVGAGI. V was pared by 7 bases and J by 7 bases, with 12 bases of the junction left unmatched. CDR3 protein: CASKPIDRDGGYTF. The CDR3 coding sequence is TGTGCCAGCAAACCCATAGACAGGGATGGTGGCTACACCTTC.

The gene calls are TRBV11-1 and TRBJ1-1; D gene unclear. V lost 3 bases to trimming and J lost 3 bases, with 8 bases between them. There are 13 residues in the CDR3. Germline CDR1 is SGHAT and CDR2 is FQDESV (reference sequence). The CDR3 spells CASSFQTDTEAFF. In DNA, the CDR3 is TGTGCCAGCAGCTTTCAGACGGACACTGAAGCTTTCTTT.

The CDR3 DNA reads as TGTGCCATCAGTGAGGGTTCCTACGAGCAGTACGTC. This encodes CAISEGSYEQYV. J is TRBJ2-7 and V is TRBV10-3; D is unclear. CDR3 size: 12 residues. The V and J ends lost 2 bases and 1 base respectively, with 3 bases between them. Looked up from germline, CDR1 is ENHRY and CDR2 is SYGVKD.

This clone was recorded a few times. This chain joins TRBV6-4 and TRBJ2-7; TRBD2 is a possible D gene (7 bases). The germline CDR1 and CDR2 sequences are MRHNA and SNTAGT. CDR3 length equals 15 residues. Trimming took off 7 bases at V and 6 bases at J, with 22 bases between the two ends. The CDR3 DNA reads TGTGCCAGCATTTGTTCCCTCTCTAGGGGGGGCGAGCAGTACGTC. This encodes CASICSLSRGGEQYV.

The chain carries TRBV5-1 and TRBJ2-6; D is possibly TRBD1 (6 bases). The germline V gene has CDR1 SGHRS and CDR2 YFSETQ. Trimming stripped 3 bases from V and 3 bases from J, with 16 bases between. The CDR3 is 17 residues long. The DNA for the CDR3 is TGCGCCAGCAGCTCTGGACAGCCAAGAGATGGGGCCAACGTCCTGACTTTC. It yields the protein CASSSGQPRDGANVLTF.

The CDR3 reads CATDTWGFYGYTF. The CDR3 DNA is TGTGCCACCGACACCTGGGGCTTTTATGGCTACACCTTC. The chain joins TRBV6-6 to TRBJ1-2; D possibly corresponds to TRBD1 (5 bases). V shed 10 bases and J shed 5 bases, with 17 bases lying between them. CDR3 size: 13 residues. Germline CDR1 MNHNY, CDR2 SVGAGI (reference sequence).

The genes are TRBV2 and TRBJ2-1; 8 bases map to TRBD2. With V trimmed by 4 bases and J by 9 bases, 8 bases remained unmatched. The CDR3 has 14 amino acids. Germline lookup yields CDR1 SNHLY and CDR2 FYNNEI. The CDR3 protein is CASSGTSLGAEQFF. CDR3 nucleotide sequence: TGTGCCAGCAGTGGGACTAGCTTGGGGGCTGAGCAGTTCTTC. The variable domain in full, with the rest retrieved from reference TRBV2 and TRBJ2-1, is EPEVTQTPSHQVTQMGQEVILRCVPISNHLYFYWYRQILGQKVEFLVSFYNNEISEKSEIFDDQFSVERPDGSNFTLKIRSTKLEDSAMYFCASSGTSLGAEQFFGPGTRLTVL.

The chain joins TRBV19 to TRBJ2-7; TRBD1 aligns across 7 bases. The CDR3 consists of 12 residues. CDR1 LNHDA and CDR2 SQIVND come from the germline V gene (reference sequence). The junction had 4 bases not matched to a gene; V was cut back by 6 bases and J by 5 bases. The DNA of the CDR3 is TGTGCCAGTAGCGCAGGGGGTGACGAGCAGTACTTC. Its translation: CASSAGGDEQYF.